This TCR beta chain stems from a study of T cells in Graves' hyperthyroidism and ophthalmopathy. This clonotype has just a few counts. Germline V CDR1 and CDR2: MGHRA, YSYEKL. The CDR3 contains 17 residues. V dropped 1 base and J dropped 0; count of bases not matched to a gene: 5. Amplified regions were TCR beta CDR3 sequences from RNA transcripts. HTBI primers were the set used in a first-round RT-PCR of the TCR CDR3. TCRdb reanalysed the multiplex PCR reads using MiXCR and keeps one entry per CDR3 protein. The sample records a few hundred thousand distinct CDR3 sequences, less than 25% being singletons. Absence of ophthalmopathy progression within 18 months defined stable Graves' hyperthyroidism.

The chain uses TRBV4-1 and TRBJ1-2; 10 nucleotides agree with TRBD1. Sample: blood. This clonotype originated in a man aged 18 to 30 with Graves' hyperthyroidism. The CDR3 DNA is TGCGCCAGCAGCCAAGTGGGACAGGGGCGCCCTAACTATGGCTACACCTTC. Its protein product is CASSQVGQGRPNYGYTF.